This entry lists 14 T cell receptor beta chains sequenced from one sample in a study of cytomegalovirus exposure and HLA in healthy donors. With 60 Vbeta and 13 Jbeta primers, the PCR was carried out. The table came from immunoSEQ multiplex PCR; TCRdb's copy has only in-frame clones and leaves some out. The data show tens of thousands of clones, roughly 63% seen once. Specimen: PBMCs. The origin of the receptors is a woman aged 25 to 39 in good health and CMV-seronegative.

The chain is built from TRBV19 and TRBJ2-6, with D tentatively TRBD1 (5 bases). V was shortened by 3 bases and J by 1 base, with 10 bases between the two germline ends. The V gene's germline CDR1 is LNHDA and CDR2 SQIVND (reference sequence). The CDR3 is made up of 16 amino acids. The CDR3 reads CASSIGAVSGANVLTF. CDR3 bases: TGTGCCAGTAGTATTGGGGCGGTTTCTGGGGCCAACGTCCTGACTTTC. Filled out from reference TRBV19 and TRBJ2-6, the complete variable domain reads DGGITQSPKYLFRKEGQNVTLSCEQNLNHDAMYWYRQDPGQGLRLIYYSQIVNDFQKGDIAEGYSVSREKKESFPLTVTSAQKNPTAFYLCASSIGAVSGANVLTFGAGSRLTVL.

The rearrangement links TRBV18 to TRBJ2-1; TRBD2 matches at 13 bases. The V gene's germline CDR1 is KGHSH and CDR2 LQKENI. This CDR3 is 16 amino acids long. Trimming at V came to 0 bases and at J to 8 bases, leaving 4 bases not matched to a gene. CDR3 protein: CASSPPGTSGADEQFF. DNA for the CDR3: TGTGCCAGCTCACCACCGGGGACTAGCGGGGCCGATGAGCAGTTCTTC.

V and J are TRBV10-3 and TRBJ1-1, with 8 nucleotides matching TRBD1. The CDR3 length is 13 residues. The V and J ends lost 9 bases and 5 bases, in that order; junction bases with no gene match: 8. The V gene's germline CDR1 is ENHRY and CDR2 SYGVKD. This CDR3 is CAIGQGTRTEAFF. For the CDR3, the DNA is TGTGCCATAGGACAGGGCACGAGGACTGAAGCTTTCTTT.

CDR3 DNA sequence: TGCGCCAGCAGCTTGGTGGGGGACAGTGGCTACACCTTC. Translating gives CASSLVGDSGYTF. The genes are TRBV5-1 and TRBJ1-2; 7 bases are shared with TRBD1. V lost 0 bases, J lost 7 bases, and 3 bases stayed unmatched. Germline V lookup: CDR1 SGHRS, CDR2 YFSETQ. The length of the CDR3 is 13 residues.

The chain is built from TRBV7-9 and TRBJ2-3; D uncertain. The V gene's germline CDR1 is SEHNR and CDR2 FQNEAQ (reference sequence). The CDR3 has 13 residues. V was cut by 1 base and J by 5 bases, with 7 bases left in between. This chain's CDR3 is CASSLDLGDTQYF. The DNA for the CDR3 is TGTGCCAGCAGCTTAGATCTAGGAGATACGCAGTATTTT.

Here the CDR3 DNA reads TGTGCCAGCAGTGCTCTGAGGGCGCCTGCAACTAATGAAAAACTGTTTTTT. This codes for CASSALRAPATNEKLFF. This chain links TRBV6-1 with TRBJ1-4, with D uncertain. The CDR3 consists of 17 residues. Germline CDR1 reads MNHNS; CDR2 reads SASEGT. The V and J ends lost 4 bases and 0 bases respectively, with 15 bases between them.

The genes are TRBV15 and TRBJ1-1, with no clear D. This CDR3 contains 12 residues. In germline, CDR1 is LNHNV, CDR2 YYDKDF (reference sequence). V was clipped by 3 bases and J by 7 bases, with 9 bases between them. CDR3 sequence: CATSSPFFEAFF. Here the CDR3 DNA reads TGTGCCACCAGCAGCCCATTTTTTGAAGCTTTCTTT.

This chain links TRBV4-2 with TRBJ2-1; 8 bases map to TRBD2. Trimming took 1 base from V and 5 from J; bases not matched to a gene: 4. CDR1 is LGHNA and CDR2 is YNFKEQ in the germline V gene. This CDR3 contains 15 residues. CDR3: CASSQGTSGDNEQFF. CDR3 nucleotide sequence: TGTGCCAGCAGCCAAGGCACTAGCGGAGACAATGAGCAGTTCTTC.

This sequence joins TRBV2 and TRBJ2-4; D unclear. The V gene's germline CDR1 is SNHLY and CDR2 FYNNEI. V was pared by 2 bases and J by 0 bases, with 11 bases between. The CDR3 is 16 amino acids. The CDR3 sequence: CASSETSFLAKNIQYF. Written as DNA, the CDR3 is TGTGCCAGCAGTGAAACATCCTTCCTAGCCAAAAACATTCAGTACTTC.

The CDR3 nucleotides read TGTGCCAGCAGCTTAGCGTTAGGGACTAGGGAAGAGACCCAGTACTTC. This encodes CASSLALGTREETQYF. The chain joins TRBV7-7 to TRBJ2-5; 8 bases align to TRBD2. Trimming cost V 0 bases and J 3 bases; bases outside gene matches: 6. The CDR3 contains 16 residues. Germline V gives CDR1 SSHAT, CDR2 FNYEAQ (reference sequence).

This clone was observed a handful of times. CDR3 amino acids: CASSPGTSGGAYNEQFF. The CDR3, as DNA: TGCGCCAGCAGCCCGGGTACTAGCGGGGGAGCCTACAATGAGCAGTTCTTC. The V gene is TRBV5-1, the J gene TRBJ2-1; 11 nucleotides line up with TRBD2. The CDR3 covers 17 residues. Germline trimming cut 4 bases from V and 2 bases from J; bases unmatched to any gene: 8. Germline CDR1 reads SGHRS; CDR2 reads YFSETQ.

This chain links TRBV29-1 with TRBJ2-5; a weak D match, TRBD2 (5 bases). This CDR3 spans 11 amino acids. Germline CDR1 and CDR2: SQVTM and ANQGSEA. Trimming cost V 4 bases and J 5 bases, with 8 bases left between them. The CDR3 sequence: CSVGEWETQYF. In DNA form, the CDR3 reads TGCAGCGTTGGGGAGTGGGAGACCCAGTACTTC.

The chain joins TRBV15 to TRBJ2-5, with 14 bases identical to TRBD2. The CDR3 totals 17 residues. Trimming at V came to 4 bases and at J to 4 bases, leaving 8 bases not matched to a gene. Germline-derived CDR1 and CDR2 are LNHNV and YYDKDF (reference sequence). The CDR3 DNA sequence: TGTGCCACCAGCATGACTAGCGGGAGGGCCGGTCGAGAGACCCAGTACTTC. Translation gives CATSMTSGRAGRETQYF.

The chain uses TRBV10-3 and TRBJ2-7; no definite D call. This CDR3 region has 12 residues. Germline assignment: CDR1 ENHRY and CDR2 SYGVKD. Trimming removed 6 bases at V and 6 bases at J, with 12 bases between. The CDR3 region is CAISSGGGEQYF. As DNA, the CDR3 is TGTGCCATCAGCAGTGGTGGCGGCGAGCAGTACTTC.